A single sample is the source of the 15 T cell receptor beta chains below, sequenced in a study of graft-versus-host responses after intestinal transplantation. These receptors lack a known antigen. Sequenced by immunoSEQ multiplex PCR; TCRdb stores in-frame clones only, minus some. This table holds approximately 76,000 clones, over 75% found once. The sample here was unstimulated CD4+ T cells sorted from spleen or lymph node cells, taken before transplant. These receptors came from a human donor who was the organ donor for an intestinal transplant.

V gene TRBV6-1 combines with J gene TRBJ1-2; 7 bases agree with TRBD1. The germline V gene has CDR1 MNHNS and CDR2 SASEGT. The CDR3 extends over 13 amino acids. Losses at the gene ends were 1 base for V and 10 bases for J; bases not matched to a gene: 6. DNA for the CDR3: TGTGCCAGCAGTGAAGAGACAGGGACTCTCTACACCTTC. It specifies CASSEETGTLYTF.

The chain couples TRBV27 to TRBJ2-5; TRBD1 might be the D (6 bases). Looked up from germline, CDR1 is MNHEY and CDR2 is SMNVEV (reference sequence). V was cut by 6 bases and J by 0 bases, with 11 bases left in between. The CDR3 extends over 14 amino acids. The CDR3 region has the DNA TGTGCCAGCAGCACCGGGACACACCAAGAGACCCAGTACTTC. It specifies CASSTGTHQETQYF.

V usage is TRBV9 and J usage is TRBJ2-2; TRBD1 aligns across 7 bases. Germline V gives CDR1 SGDLS, CDR2 YYNGEE. V trimming: 1 base; J trimming: 7 bases; junction bases outside the gene matches: 7. This CDR3 spans 15 amino acids. The CDR3 nucleotides read TGTGCCAGCAGCGTACGACAGGGATTTAACGGGGAGCTGTTTTTT. Translation gives CASSVRQGFNGELFF.

This clone was observed a handful of times. The genes are TRBV5-1 and TRBJ1-6; weak D call: TRBD1 (6 bases). Germline CDR1 is SGHRS and CDR2 is YFSETQ. This CDR3 is 13 amino acids long. Trimming took 5 bases from V and 8 from J, leaving 11 bases between them. CDR3 amino acids: CASRTAGDSPLHF. CDR3 in DNA: TGCGCCAGCAGGACAGCAGGGGATTCACCCCTCCACTTT.

This chain uses TRBV6-4 with TRBJ2-3; perhaps TRBD2 as D (7 bases). Per germline, CDR1 MRHNA and CDR2 SNTAGT. The CDR3 spans 14 residues. V lost 2 bases and J lost 5, with 11 bases in between. CDR3 sequence (DNA): TGTGCCAGCAGTGACGGGGGGGCCCAAGATACGCAGTATTTT. Encoded protein: CASSDGGAQDTQYF.

Only one count was recorded for this clone. J is TRBJ2-3 and V is TRBV7-8; 9 bases align to TRBD2. This CDR3 is 17 amino acids long. The germline gives CDR1 SGHVS, CDR2 FQNEAQ. V was pared by 8 bases and J by 0 bases, with 12 bases of the junction left unmatched. The chain's CDR3 is CASSGKAGGISTDTQYF. The CDR3 DNA reads as TGTGCCAGCTCGGGTAAAGCGGGGGGCATTAGCACAGATACGCAGTATTTT.

The genes are TRBV14 and TRBJ2-3; no firm D call. Trimming left V 5 bases short and J 1 base short, with 13 bases between. Germline CDR1 and CDR2: SGHDN and FVKESK. This CDR3 is built from 15 residues. The CDR3, as DNA: TGTGCCAGCAGCTCGTCCTTGGCGGGCACAGATACGCAGTATTTT. Its translation is CASSSSLAGTDTQYF.

The J gene is TRBJ1-5, the V gene TRBV6-6; TRBD1 is a possible D gene (6 bases). The CDR3 is made up of 16 amino acids. Germline V gene data show CDR1 as MNHNY and CDR2 as SVGAGI (reference sequence). V was clipped by 2 bases and J by 3 bases, with 14 bases between them. The CDR3 DNA reads as TGTGCCAGCAGTTACGGGGGCGGGTGGGACAATCAGCCCCAGCATTTT. This codes for CASSYGGGWDNQPQHF.

The chain recombines TRBV28 with TRBJ1-5; D is unclear. Trimming pared 4 bases from V and 5 bases from J, leaving 3 bases between. Per germline, CDR1 MDHEN and CDR2 SYDVKM. This CDR3 region has 11 residues. The CDR3 nucleotides are TGTGCCAGCAGTTCCGATCAGCCCCAGCATTTT. Amino acid sequence: CASSSDQPQHF.

About this clone itself: A read error may account for a junction end that differs from germline. This sequence joins TRBV7-2 and TRBJ1-5; D is undetermined. The CDR3 extends over 14 amino acids. Germline V gene data show CDR1 as SGHTA and CDR2 as FQGNSA. The CDR3 coding sequence is TGTGCCAGCAGCCTAGCGGGCAACAATCAGCCCCAGCATTTT. It codes for CASSLAGNNQPQHF.

The sample holds one count of this clone. The chain joins TRBV2 to TRBJ1-5, with D hard to call. The germline gives CDR1 SNHLY, CDR2 FYNNEI. V lost 6 bases and J 0 bases, leaving 9 bases between the germline ends. CDR3 length: 14 residues. The CDR3 bases are TGTGCCAGCAGGAAAGACATTAGCAATCAGCCCCAGCATTTT. It is translated as CASRKDISNQPQHF.

CDR3 amino acids: CASSLGGEGNEQFF. In nucleotides, the CDR3 is TGTGCCAGCAGCTTGGGGGGAGAGGGCAATGAGCAGTTCTTC. The chain recombines TRBV7-9 with TRBJ2-1; tentatively, D is TRBD2 (6 bases). This CDR3 is built from 14 residues. CDR1 SEHNR and CDR2 FQNEAQ come from the germline V gene (reference sequence). With 3 bases removed from V and 6 bases from J, the gap between germline ends came to 12 bases. Looking up the rest from reference TRBV7-9 and TRBJ2-1 gives the full variable domain: DTGVSQNPRHKITKRGQNVTFRCDPISEHNRLYWYRQTLGQGPEFLTYFQNEAQLEKSRLLSDRFSAERPKGSFSTLEIQRTEQGDSAMYLCASSLGGEGNEQFFGPGTRLTVL.

The chain recombines TRBV10-1 with TRBJ2-6; D gene uncertain. V was pared by 5 bases and J by 0 bases, with 8 bases between. Germline V gene lookup returns CDR1 WNHNN and CDR2 SYGVQD (reference sequence). The CDR3 is 15 residues long. The CDR3 reads CASSISNSGANVLTF. CDR3 DNA: TGCGCCAGCAGTATAAGCAACTCTGGGGCCAACGTCCTGACTTTC.

The rearrangement joins TRBV28 to TRBJ2-1; a weak D match, TRBD2 (5 bases). CDR1 MDHEN and CDR2 SYDVKM come from the germline V gene. Trimming pared 4 bases from V and 5 bases from J, leaving 12 bases between. This CDR3 is 14 amino acids long. Here the CDR3 DNA reads TGTGCCAGCAGTTCCTCCGGGATCAACAATGAGCAGTTCTTC. This codes for CASSSSGINNEQFF.

The chain carries TRBV4-1 and TRBJ2-7; D may be TRBD2 (5 bases). Germline V gene lookup returns CDR1 MGHRA and CDR2 YSYEKL. The CDR3 runs to 16 residues. Trimming shortened V by 1 base and J by 6 bases, and 19 bases separated the two germline ends. The DNA for the CDR3 is TGCGCCAGCAGCCAAGGTGGCACAGCCCTAGAGGGCGAGCAGTACGTC. It translates to CASSQGGTALEGEQYV.